The present T cell receptor (beta chain) was sequenced within a study of control samples from healthy donors and cancer patients (dated by TCRdb to 2019 to 2021). Notes on this clone: The clone's antigen remains unknown. Per-base qualities were not stored, and no clone one base away is much larger.

Inclusive of the bounding cysteine and phenylalanine, the CDR3 is 14 residues long. Kept here is only the CDR3 DNA, which spans 42 bases and is read in frame from base 1. Trimming takes 8 bases off V and 8 bases off J; junction bases not matched to a gene: 10. Reading the germline V gene gives CDR1 MNHEY and CDR2 SVGAGI. The method behind the library was the immunoSEQ multiplex PCR assay. TCRdb re-hosts the immuneACCESS table, in-frame sequences only. Its copies lack some clones; in the studies checked, an unresolved V gene accounts for under half of them, and the cause for the rest is not known. The sample profile shows some 150,000 clones; 96% of them were found once. The ten largest clonotypes hold just over 1% of the sample.

This sequence was found in a woman younger than 45 in good health. The rearranged segments are TRBV6-5 and TRBJ2-1, with 9 bases matching TRBD1. What was sequenced was blood. The CDR3 corresponds to CASGTGGLWDEQFF. The DNA sequence is given as TGTGCCAGCGGTACAGGGGGCCTTTGGGATGAGCAGTTCTTC.